This T cell receptor (beta chain) was retrieved from a study of blood T cell repertoires in COVID-19. The germline V gene has CDR1 SGDLS and CDR2 YYNGEE. Trimming took 1 base from V and 5 from J; bases not matched to a gene: 4. This CDR3 has 15 amino acids. The data were produced by immunoSEQ multiplex PCR, yet TCRdb's version contains in-frame clones alone and is incomplete. The sample lists around 300,000 clones, 90% occurring once. Specimen: peripheral blood. The TCR sequence derives from a woman between 35 and 50 years old with COVID-19, enrolled during active disease. V is TRBV9 and J is TRBJ2-1, with 9 bases fitting TRBD2. CDR3 DNA sequence: TGTGCCAGCAGCGTAAGGGCGGGGGGGAACAATGAGCAGTTCTTC. The encoded protein is CASSVRAGGNNEQFF.